This passage covers 10 T cell receptor beta chains from one sample sequenced in a study of response to subunit inactivated influenza vaccine. TCRdb re-analysed the RT-PCR reads in MiXCR, keeping a single row per CDR3 protein. The data show around 530,000 distinct CDR3 sequences, more than 15% seen once. This material consisted of CD4+ T cells sorted from PBMCs, taken roughly 24 months after vaccination. These receptors were collected from a man aged 50 to 75 who received an inactivated influenza vaccine.

V is TRBV4-1 and J is TRBJ1-4, with TRBD1 matching 7 bases. This CDR3 spans 13 amino acids. Germline lookup yields CDR1 MGHRA and CDR2 YSYEKL. V was clipped by 3 bases and J by 8 bases; unmatched bases: 3. In nucleotides, the CDR3 is TGCGCCAGCAGCCAGTGGGACAGCGAAAAACTGTTTTTT. This codes for CASSQWDSEKLFF.

This clonotype was counted many times. The J gene is TRBJ1-5, the V gene TRBV21-1. TRBV21-1 is a pseudogene locus. This CDR3 contains 11 residues. CDR3 sequence reads: CASSKGQPQHF. CDR3 in DNA: TGTGCCAGCAGCAAAGGTCAGCCCCAGCATTTT.

This clonotype was observed a few times. The V gene is TRBV12-3 or TRBV12-4, the J gene TRBJ1-2, with D possibly matching TRBD1 (6 bases). The ends were cut back, 1 base at V and 8 bases at J, with 14 bases in the middle. This CDR3 is 14 amino acids long. CDR3: CASSLGGALRGYTF. CDR3 DNA sequence: TGTGCCAGCAGTTTAGGGGGGGCGCTCCGCGGCTACACCTTC.

The rearrangement links TRBV30 to TRBJ2-1; tentatively, D is TRBD2 (6 bases). The germline gives CDR1 GTSNPN, CDR2 SVGIG (reference sequence). This CDR3 spans 16 amino acids. Trimming pared 4 bases from V and 1 base from J, leaving 17 bases between. The CDR3 nucleotides read TGTGCCTGGAACCGTCCCGGGAGTCCGTCCTACAATGAGCAGTTCTTC. Translating it yields CAWNRPGSPSYNEQFF.

The table lists this clonotype with a few counts. The chain uses TRBV3-1 and TRBJ1-1; no clear D gene. The V gene's germline CDR1 is LGHDT and CDR2 YNNKEL (reference sequence). Between the trimmed V and J ends, which lost 4 bases and 4 bases, there was a span of 16 bases. This CDR3 has 15 residues. The CDR3 loop reads CASSLGVEKGTEAFF. In DNA form, the CDR3 reads TGTGCCAGCAGCCTCGGCGTAGAGAAGGGCACTGAAGCTTTCTTT. Full variable domain (outside the CDR3, taken from reference TRBV3-1 and TRBJ1-1): DTAVSQTPKYLVTQMGNDKSIKCEQNLGHDTMYWYKQDSKKFLKIMFSYNNKELIINETVPNRFSPKSPDKAHLNLHINSLELGDSAVYFCASSLGVEKGTEAFFGQGTRLTVV.

This clonotype was detected ten times or more. The CDR3 coding sequence is TGCGCCAGCAGCTTGGGCGGGAGGCCTACAGATACGCAGTATTTT. This sequence encodes CASSLGGRPTDTQYF. This chain links TRBV5-1 with TRBJ2-3; 8 positions agree with TRBD2. Trimming took 0 bases from V and 3 from J; bases not matched to a gene: 3. This CDR3 spans 15 amino acids. From germline, CDR1 is SGHRS and CDR2 YFSETQ.

This chain uses TRBV25-1 with TRBJ2-1, with D perhaps matching TRBD1 (6 bases). Germline assignment: CDR1 MGHDK and CDR2 SYGVNS. V was trimmed by 6 bases and J by 2 bases, leaving 14 bases between them. The CDR3 extends over 15 amino acids. Written as DNA, the CDR3 is TGTGCCAGCAGCTCCAGGGACACGACCTACAATGAGCAGTTCTTC. Amino acid sequence: CASSSRDTTYNEQFF.

The J gene is TRBJ1-5, the V gene TRBV24-1; D is ambiguous. Trimming removed 5 bases at V and 4 bases at J, with 8 bases between. CDR1 KGHDR and CDR2 SFDVKD come from the germline V gene. The CDR3 loop spans 13 amino acids. The CDR3 reads CATSVGGNQPQHF. The CDR3 DNA reads as TGTGCCACCAGTGTAGGTGGAAATCAGCCCCAGCATTTT.

This clonotype was counted ten times or more. The CDR3 sequence is CASSPSDRNTGELFF. CDR3 nucleotide sequence: TGTGCCAGCAGCCCGTCGGACAGGAACACCGGGGAGCTGTTTTTT. V and J are TRBV7-9 and TRBJ2-2, with a weak D call TRBD1 (6 bases). With 5 bases removed from V and 1 base from J, the gap between germline ends came to 11 bases. The CDR3 contains 15 residues. CDR1 is SEHNR, CDR2 FQNEAQ, per germline (reference sequence).

Many counts were recorded for this clonotype. The chain has TRBV12-3 or TRBV12-4 and TRBJ2-3; tentative D call: TRBD2 (5 bases). The CDR3 is 12 residues long. Trimming cost V 6 bases and J 7 bases, with 11 bases left between them. This CDR3 reads CASRLSENTQYF. CDR3 in DNA: TGTGCCAGCAGACTTAGCGAAAATACGCAGTATTTT.